A selection of T cell receptor beta chains follows, all from one sample in a study of OX40 agonist ivuxolimab in advanced cancers. The method was immunoSEQ multiplex PCR; TCRdb's version includes in-frame clones alone and lacks a portion of them. The sample lists more than 60,000 clones, around 81% occurring once. Source: CD4+ or CD8+ T cells sorted from blood, taken in a trial of the OX40 agonist ivuxolimab. These receptors were taken from an adult with an advanced solid tumor such as melanoma, head and neck, liver or kidney cancer. Each CDR3 is given with its conserved first and last residue. D genes are given only for firm matches. Clone size appears in some rows only: once, few, many, or a class for an expanded clone.

abundance: NA
d_gene: NA
j_gene: TRBJ1-2
v_gene: TRBV7-2
CDR3aa: CASSPVVSGGYTF
CDR3nt: TGTGCCAGCAGCCCAGTGGTTTCAGGGGGCTACACCTTC

abundance: NA
d_gene: NA
j_gene: TRBJ2-5
v_gene: TRBV5-1
CDR3aa: CASSLWSTEGGETQYF
CDR3nt: TGCGCCAGCAGCTTGTGGTCGACAGAAGGGGGAGAGACCCAGTACTTC

abundance: NA
d_gene: NA
j_gene: TRBJ1-1
v_gene: TRBV6-1
CDR3aa: CASSVETEAFF
CDR3nt: TGTGCCAGCAGTGTTGAAACTGAAGCTTTCTTT

abundance: NA
d_gene: TRBD2
j_gene: TRBJ2-5
v_gene: TRBV12-5
CDR3aa: CASGLPGSGGGMYQETQYF
CDR3nt: TGTGCTAGTGGTTTGCCAGGGAGCGGGGGGGGAATGTACCAAGAGACCCAGTACTTC

abundance: NA
d_gene: NA
j_gene: TRBJ2-3
v_gene: TRBV5-1
CDR3aa: CASSLAGAATDTQYF
CDR3nt: TGCGCCAGCAGCTTGGCCGGGGCGGCGACAGATACGCAGTATTTT

abundance: NA
d_gene: NA
j_gene: TRBJ1-5
v_gene: TRBV28
CDR3aa: CASSPSTPNQPQHF
CDR3nt: TGTGCCAGCAGTCCCTCGACCCCAAATCAGCCCCAGCATTTT

abundance: NA
d_gene: NA
j_gene: TRBJ1-1
v_gene: TRBV7-6
CDR3aa: CASSRSRANTEAFF
CDR3nt: TGTGCCAGCAGCCGATCGCGGGCGAACACTGAAGCTTTCTTT

abundance: once
d_gene: TRBD2
j_gene: TRBJ2-2
v_gene: TRBV19
CDR3aa: CATKRGGNTGELFF
CDR3nt: TGTGCCACCAAGCGGGGGGGAAACACCGGGGAGCTGTTTTTT

abundance: NA
d_gene: NA
j_gene: TRBJ2-5
v_gene: TRBV7-6
CDR3aa: CASSLAIPGWGTQYF
CDR3nt: TGTGCCAGCAGCTTAGCTATTCCCGGGTGGGGGACCCAGTACTTC

abundance: few
d_gene: NA
j_gene: TRBJ2-5
v_gene: TRBV7-7
CDR3aa: CASSPGPAAQYF
CDR3nt: TGTGCTAGCAGCCCCGGTCCGGCGGCCCAGTACTTC

abundance: once
d_gene: NA
j_gene: TRBJ1-2
v_gene: TRBV28
CDR3aa: CASSLRGRRGYTF
CDR3nt: TGTGCCAGCAGTTTAAGGGGGAGAAGAGGCTACACCTTC

abundance: NA
d_gene: NA
j_gene: TRBJ1-6
v_gene: TRBV27
CDR3aa: CASSGVYNSPLHF
CDR3nt: TGTGCCTCCTCAGGGGTGTATAATTCACCCCTCCACTTT

abundance: NA
d_gene: NA
j_gene: TRBJ2-1
v_gene: TRBV4-2
CDR3aa: CASSQEGPSHSYNEQFF
CDR3nt: TGTGCCAGCAGCCAAGAGGGGCCTAGCCATTCCTACAATGAGCAGTTCTTC

abundance: NA
d_gene: NA
j_gene: TRBJ2-2
v_gene: TRBV14
CDR3aa: CASSQGPEQGAGELFF
CDR3nt: TGTGCCAGCAGCCAAGGCCCCGAACAGGGAGCCGGGGAGCTGTTTTTT

abundance: NA
d_gene: TRBD2
j_gene: TRBJ2-1
v_gene: TRBV9
CDR3aa: CASSVVGSGGPSSSYNEQFF
CDR3nt: TGTGCCAGCAGCGTAGTGGGTAGCGGGGGCCCTTCAAGCTCCTACAATGAGCAGTTCTTC

abundance: NA
d_gene: NA
j_gene: TRBJ2-3
v_gene: TRBV9
CDR3aa: CASSVSPLRSDTQYF
CDR3nt: TGTGCCAGCAGCGTAAGCCCTCTCAGATCAGATACGCAGTATTTT

abundance: NA
d_gene: TRBD2
j_gene: TRBJ2-3
v_gene: TRBV4-2
CDR3aa: CASSQGLAGGRADTQYF
CDR3nt: TGTGCCAGCAGCCAGGGACTAGCGGGGGGGCGCGCAGATACGCAGTATTTT